This T cell receptor beta chain was identified during a study of blood T cell repertoires in COVID-19. Method: immunoSEQ multiplex PCR; TCRdb's copy keeps in-frame clones and lacks some. The sample contains fewer than 200,000 clones, about 86% of which appear only once. This CDR3 has 13 residues. V lost 0 bases, J lost 6 bases, and 6 bases lay in between. Germline V gives CDR1 SGDLS, CDR2 YYNGEE. This sequence originates from a woman younger than 30 who had recovered from COVID-19. The chain joins TRBV9 to TRBJ2-2; D perhaps matches TRBD2 (5 bases). Sequencing was done on a sample of peripheral blood. DNA of the CDR3: TGTGCCAGCAGCGTAGAGAGGGCCGGGGAGCTGTTTTTT. This encodes CASSVERAGELFF.